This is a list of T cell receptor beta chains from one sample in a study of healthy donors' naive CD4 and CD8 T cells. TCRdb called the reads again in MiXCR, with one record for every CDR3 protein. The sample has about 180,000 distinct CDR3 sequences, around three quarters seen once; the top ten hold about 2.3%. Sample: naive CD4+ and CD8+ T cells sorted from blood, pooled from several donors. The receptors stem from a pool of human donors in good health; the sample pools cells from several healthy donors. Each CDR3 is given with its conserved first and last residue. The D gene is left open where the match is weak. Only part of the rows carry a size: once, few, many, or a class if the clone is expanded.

CASSMGVSAGEQYF	TGTGCCAGTAGTATGGGTGTGTCGGCGGGCGAGCAGTACTTC	once	TRBJ2-7	.	TRBV19
CASSAIMGERNTEAFF	TGTGCCAGCAGTGCAATTATGGGGGAGAGGAACACTGAAGCTTTCTTT	.	TRBJ1-1	.	TRBV27
CSASETQTGELFF	TGCAGTGCTAGCGAGACACAGACCGGGGAGCTGTTTTTT	few	TRBJ2-2	.	TRBV20-1
CASSMSVSGTEAFF	TGTGCCAGTAGTATGAGTGTTTCGGGCACTGAAGCTTTCTTT	few	TRBJ1-1	.	TRBV19
CSVEGQNTGELFF	TGCAGCGTAGAGGGACAGAACACCGGGGAGCTGTTTTTT	.	TRBJ2-2	.	TRBV29-1
CASSYSASGKNEQFF	TGTGCCAGCAGTTACAGTGCTAGCGGGAAGAATGAGCAGTTCTTC	.	TRBJ2-1	TRBD2	TRBV6-5
CSVEPSHEQYF	TGCAGCGTTGAGCCCTCCCACGAGCAGTACTTC	few	TRBJ2-7	.	TRBV29-1
CASSSPGQGPQVYEQYF	TGTGCCAGCAGTTCCCCGGGACAGGGTCCCCAAGTCTACGAGCAGTACTTC	.	TRBJ2-7	TRBD1	TRBV6-2/TRBV6-3
CASSFGAGQGTGYGYTF	.	.	TRBJ1-2	.	TRBV6-6
CASSYSGAYEQYF	TGTGCCAGCAGTTACAGCGGCGCCTACGAGCAGTACTTC	few	TRBJ2-7	.	TRBV6-5
CASSMTGMDDYTF	TGTGCCAGTAGTATGACAGGGATGGATGACTACACCTTC	.	TRBJ1-2	TRBD1	TRBV19
CASSIRSNFDNQPQHF	TGTGCCAGTAGTATCAGATCTAACTTTGACAATCAGCCCCAGCATTTT	few	TRBJ1-5	.	TRBV19
CASSLYTSTDTQYF	TGTGCCAGCAGTTTATATACTAGCACAGATACGCAGTATTTT	.	TRBJ2-3	.	TRBV27
CASSVWDRVSNQPQHF	TGTGCCAGTAGTGTATGGGACAGGGTTAGCAATCAGCCCCAGCATTTT	once	TRBJ1-5	TRBD1	TRBV19
CASSTARRDQPQHF	TGTGCCAGTAGTACGGCCCGGCGGGATCAGCCCCAGCATTTT	few	TRBJ1-5	.	TRBV19
CASSYSKAGSYEQYF	TGTGCCAGCAGTTACTCGAAAGCAGGGTCCTACGAGCAGTACTTC	.	TRBJ2-7	.	TRBV6-5
CASSTNGGNQPQHF	TGTGCCAGCAGTACAAACGGGGGCAATCAGCCCCAGCATTTT	.	TRBJ1-5	.	TRBV27
CAISESFSDSEKLFF	TGTGCCATCAGTGAGTCTTTTTCGGACAGTGAAAAACTGTTTTTT	.	TRBJ1-4	.	TRBV10-3
CASSPREGYTIYF	TGTGCCAGCAGTCCCCGAGAGGGATACACCATATATTTT	once	TRBJ1-3	.	TRBV27
CASSRPGDGYTF	TGTGCCAGCAGCCGCCCAGGGGACGGCTACACCTTC	once	TRBJ1-2	.	TRBV5-4
CSVVFWGVNTEAFF	TGCAGCGTTGTTTTTTGGGGGGTAAACACTGAAGCTTTCTTT	.	TRBJ1-1	.	TRBV29-1
CASSIPGQPQHF	TGTGCCAGCAGTATCCCTGGTCAGCCCCAGCATTTT	few	TRBJ1-5	.	TRBV27
CASSFTMGFGYNEQFF	TGTGCCAGCAGTTTTACAATGGGCTTCGGGTACAATGAGCAGTTCTTC	few	TRBJ2-1	.	TRBV28
CSVWTGNTGELFF	TGCAGCGTCTGGACAGGGAACACCGGGGAGCTGTTTTTT	.	TRBJ2-2	TRBD1	TRBV29-1
CSARDKGARSDTQYF	TGCAGTGCTAGAGATAAGGGGGCCAGGAGCGATACGCAGTATTTT	.	TRBJ2-3	TRBD1	TRBV20-1
CASSQELGSVLTF	TGTGCCAGCAGCCAAGAGTTGGGCAGCGTCCTGACTTTC	.	TRBJ2-6	.	TRBV14
CASSLQAGGAANTQYF	TGCGCCAGCAGCCTCCAAGCGGGGGGCGCCGCTAATACGCAGTATTTT	.	TRBJ2-3	TRBD2	TRBV5-4
CASRYRDYNEQFF	TGTGCCAGCAGGTACAGGGATTACAATGAGCAGTTCTTC	.	TRBJ2-1	.	TRBV6-5
CASSWTDDTQYF	TGTGCCAGCAGTTGGACCGACGATACGCAGTATTTT	.	TRBJ2-3	.	TRBV13
CASSLSRADLSYEQYF	TGTGCCAGCAGTTTATCACGGGCGGACCTTTCCTACGAGCAGTACTTC	.	TRBJ2-7	.	TRBV6-2/TRBV6-3
CASSLETGEAFF	TGTGCCAGCAGTTTGGAGACAGGTGAAGCTTTCTTT	.	TRBJ1-1	.	TRBV12-3/TRBV12-4
CASSLEVRSTEAFF	TGCGCCAGCAGCTTGGAGGTCAGATCCACTGAAGCTTTCTTT	.	TRBJ1-1	.	TRBV5-1
CASSTHGLGNTIYF	TGTGCCAGCAGTACCCATGGGTTGGGAAACACCATATATTTT	once	TRBJ1-3	.	TRBV27
CSVEVTTRDGYTF	TGCAGCGTTGAAGTCACCACCAGGGACGGCTACACCTTC	.	TRBJ1-2	.	TRBV29-1
CASSELVSSYNEQFF	TGTGCCAGCAGTGAACTCGTAAGCTCCTACAATGAGCAGTTCTTC	.	TRBJ2-1	.	TRBV6-1
CASSSSGRYTDTQYF	TGTGCCAGCAGCTCTAGCGGGAGGTACACAGATACGCAGTATTTT	.	TRBJ2-3	TRBD2	TRBV10-3
CASSYRDGSYEQYF	TGTGCCAGCAGTTACCGGGACGGGTCCTACGAGCAGTACTTC	.	TRBJ2-7	.	TRBV27
CASRPLAGPVQLFF	TGTGCCAGCAGGCCCTTAGCGGGGCCCGTCCAGCTGTTTTTT	.	TRBJ2-2	TRBD2	TRBV11-2
CARSREITDTQYF	TGTGCCCGCAGCAGGGAAATCACAGATACGCAGTATTTT	.	TRBJ2-3	.	TRBV30
CASSWDRENYNEQFF	TGTGCCAGTAGTTGGGACAGGGAGAATTACAATGAGCAGTTCTTC	.	TRBJ2-1	TRBD1	TRBV19
CASSVGHRTDTQYF	TGTGCCAGTAGTGTGGGACACCGCACAGATACGCAGTATTTT	.	TRBJ2-3	.	TRBV19
CASSPSDRGTEAFF	TGTGCCAGCAGCCCCAGTGACAGGGGCACTGAAGCTTTCTTT	.	TRBJ1-1	TRBD1	TRBV13
CASRWQGTYNEQFF	TGCGCCAGCAGGTGGCAGGGGACCTACAATGAGCAGTTCTTC	.	TRBJ2-1	.	TRBV5-1
CASSPGTGSSYNEQFF	TGCGCCAGCAGCCCTGGGACAGGGAGCTCCTACAATGAGCAGTTCTTC	.	TRBJ2-1	TRBD1	TRBV4-3
CASSLDRGREAFF	TGTGCCAGCAGTCTTGACAGGGGACGTGAAGCTTTCTTT	.	TRBJ1-1	TRBD1	TRBV27
CATSTQSGTSRTDTQYF	TGTGCCACCAGCACACAGTCAGGGACAAGCCGCACAGATACGCAGTATTTT	.	TRBJ2-3	.	TRBV15
CSVDLVGSSYNEQFF	TGCAGCGTTGATTTAGTCGGAAGCTCCTACAATGAGCAGTTCTTC	.	TRBJ2-1	.	TRBV29-1